Each of the 27 T cell receptor beta chains below was sequenced from the same sample in a study of cytomegalovirus exposure and HLA in healthy donors. A multiplex PCR was run with 60 Vbeta primers and 13 Jbeta primers. Clones were read by immunoSEQ multiplex PCR, and TCRdb kept only the in-frame ones, dropping some. This table has approximately 77,000 clones, just over 70% appearing once. The material sequenced was PBMCs. The receptors were gathered from a man aged 55 to 70 in good health and CMV-seropositive.

V is TRBV28 and J is TRBJ2-1, with 8 bases that match TRBD1. J lost 6 bases, V lost 3 bases, and 4 bases had no gene match. This CDR3 is built from 14 residues. Germline-derived CDR1 and CDR2 are MDHEN and SYDVKM. The CDR3 sequence is CASSFEDRANEQFF. The CDR3 region has the DNA TGTGCCAGCAGTTTTGAGGACAGGGCCAATGAGCAGTTCTTC.

A remark on this clone: Sequence at one end of the junction differs from germline and may be a read error. This chain connects TRBV7-9 to TRBJ1-2; no clear D gene. The CDR3 is 12 amino acids. Germline V gene data show CDR1 as SEHNR and CDR2 as FQNEAQ (reference sequence). The CDR3 region has the DNA TGTTCCAGCAGCTTGGAGGACTATGGCTACACCTTC. Its protein is CSSSLEDYGYTF.

The chain carries TRBV19 and TRBJ2-1; D perhaps matches TRBD2 (5 bases). The CDR3 contains 12 residues. Between the trimmed V and J ends, which lost 6 bases and 5 bases, there was a span of 8 bases. In germline, CDR1 is LNHDA, CDR2 SQIVND (reference sequence). CDR3 sequence (DNA): TGTGCCAGTAGGGACGGGAACAATGAGCAGTTCTTC. This sequence encodes CASRDGNNEQFF.

V and J are TRBV18 and TRBJ1-3; D uncertain. V lost 2 bases and J 4 bases, leaving 6 bases between the germline ends. The CDR3 extends over 13 amino acids. CDR1 and CDR2 (germline): KGHSH, LQKENI. The CDR3 spells CASSPSTGNTIYF. The CDR3 DNA is TGTGCCAGCTCACCAAGCACGGGAAACACCATATATTTT.

This chain joins TRBV30 and TRBJ1-5; perhaps TRBD1 as D (5 bases). V lost 7 bases and J lost 5, with 15 bases in between. The CDR3 is 13 amino acids. Germline V CDR1 and CDR2: GTSNPN, SVGIG (reference sequence). DNA of the CDR3: TGTGCCTCCTCGGACAATTCCTATCAGCCCCAGCATTTT. Protein product: CASSDNSYQPQHF.

The J gene is TRBJ2-7, the V gene TRBV13; 8 bases line up with TRBD1. This CDR3 has 15 residues. From germline, CDR1 is PRHDT and CDR2 FYEKMQ (reference sequence). V dropped 4 bases and J dropped 7; count of bases not matched to a gene: 12. The CDR3 protein is CASSSRQGSMEEQYF. In DNA, the CDR3 is TGTGCCAGCAGCTCCAGACAGGGGTCAATGGAGGAGCAGTACTTC.

A note on this clone: An end of the junction differs from the germline gene, which may be a read error. In the same sample, other DNA sequences code for this CDR3. The V call is TRBV2, the J call TRBJ2-7, with 8 bases that match TRBD1. Germline CDR1 reads SNHLY; CDR2 reads FYNNEI. CDR3 length equals 14 residues. CDR3 in amino acids: CASRTGFASYEQYF. The CDR3 region has the DNA TGCGCCAGCAGGACAGGGTTTGCCTCCTACGAGCAGTACTTC.

This clone has a handful of counts. The V gene is TRBV7-8, the J gene TRBJ2-1; D call uncertain. This CDR3 is built from 13 residues. V shed 4 bases and J shed 8 bases, with 12 bases lying between them. The germline gives CDR1 SGHVS, CDR2 FQNEAQ. The chain's CDR3 is CASSSPRSDEQFF. The CDR3 nucleotides are TGTGCCAGCAGCTCCCCGAGGTCTGATGAGCAGTTCTTC.

This clone was detected a few times. V gene TRBV30 combines with J gene TRBJ1-5; D gene uncertain. The CDR3 length is 15 residues. Between the trimmed V and J ends, which lost 2 bases and 1 base, there was a span of 12 bases. CDR1 is GTSNPN and CDR2 is SVGIG in the germline V gene (reference sequence). CDR3 protein: CAWSSTTGSNQPQHF. The CDR3 DNA reads TGTGCCTGGAGTTCAACGACGGGGAGCAATCAGCCCCAGCATTTT.

This chain connects TRBV7-9 to TRBJ1-1; D is unclear. The germline V gene encodes CDR1 SEHNR and CDR2 FQNEAQ (reference sequence). V was trimmed by 7 bases and J by 3 bases, leaving 15 bases between them. The CDR3 spans 14 residues. The CDR3 coding sequence is TGTGCCAGCAACTCGGAGGGCCTATACACTGAAGCTTTCTTT. Protein product: CASNSEGLYTEAFF.

This rearrangement joins TRBV13 to TRBJ2-7; no definite D call. The V and J ends lost 5 bases and 4 bases respectively, with 6 bases between them. This CDR3 region has 11 residues. The V gene's germline CDR1 is PRHDT and CDR2 FYEKMQ (reference sequence). The CDR3 protein is CASSPPYEQYF. The CDR3, as DNA: TGTGCCAGCAGCCCCCCTTACGAGCAGTACTTC.

A few counts support this clone. This chain joins TRBV29-1 and TRBJ2-7; 14 bases align to TRBD2. The CDR3 length is 14 residues. The J segment lost 6 bases and the V segment lost 3 bases, leaving 4 bases of the junction unmatched. CDR1 and CDR2 (germline): SQVTM, ANQGSEA. Here the CDR3 DNA reads TGCAGCGTTGAGGGACTAGCGGGAGAAAGCGAGCAGTACTTC. This encodes CSVEGLAGESEQYF.

The V and J genes are TRBV5-6 and TRBJ1-3; D remains unclear. Germline values: CDR1 SGHDT, CDR2 YYEEEE. V shed 1 base and J shed 0 bases, with 11 bases lying between them. The CDR3 sequence is 16 residues long. The CDR3 DNA reads TGTGCCAGCAGCTTGCGGCCACCTAGCTCTGGAAACACCATATATTTT. Protein product: CASSLRPPSSGNTIYF.

The chain combines TRBV11-2 with TRBJ2-2, with 7 bases that match TRBD2. With 3 bases clipped from V and 0 bases from J, the junction kept 10 bases outside the gene matches. The CDR3 loop spans 18 amino acids. Germline V gene sequence: CDR1 SGHAT, CDR2 FQNNGV. The DNA for the CDR3 is TGTGCCAGCAGCTTCGCCCTCCCCAGCGGGGCGAACACCGGGGAGCTGTTTTTT. Translation: CASSFALPSGANTGELFF. The full variable domain, rest sourced from reference TRBV11-2 and TRBJ2-2, is EAGVAQSPRYKIIEKRQSVAFWCNPISGHATLYWYQQILGQGPKLLIQFQNNGVVDDSQLPKDRFSAERLKGVDSTLKIQPAKLEDSAVYLCASSFALPSGANTGELFFGEGSRLTVL.

The J gene is TRBJ1-1, the V gene TRBV5-1; TRBD1 might be the D (5 bases). CDR1 is SGHRS, CDR2 YFSETQ, per germline. Trimming stripped 7 bases from V and 5 bases from J, with 18 bases between. The CDR3 has 14 residues. CDR3 coding DNA: TGCGCCAGCTCAGGGTACGGAGGGTCGACTGAAGCTTTCTTT. The encoded protein is CASSGYGGSTEAFF.

The rearrangement links TRBV6-5 to TRBJ2-1, with 14 bases that match TRBD2. The CDR3 runs to 16 residues. The germline gives CDR1 MNHEY, CDR2 SVGAGI. Germline trimming cut 2 bases from V and 9 bases from J; bases unmatched to any gene: 6. The CDR3 nucleotides are TGTGCCAGCAGTTACAGTATAGGACTAGCGGGAGGTGAGCAGTTCTTC. It is translated as CASSYSIGLAGGEQFF.

J is TRBJ2-7 and V is TRBV5-8; D call uncertain. The CDR3 contains 15 residues. From germline, CDR1 is SGHTS and CDR2 YDEGEE. V was cut by 5 bases and J by 0 bases, with 15 bases left in between. CDR3 nucleotide sequence: TGTGCCAGCAGACCCCTAGGCCCGAGCTCCTACGAGCAGTACTTC. Translating it yields CASRPLGPSSYEQYF. Using reference TRBV5-8 and TRBJ2-7 for the parts outside the CDR3, the full variable domain is EAGVTQSPTHLIKTRGQQATLRCSPISGHTSVYWYQQALGLGLQFLLWYDEGEERNRGNFPPRFSGRQFPNYSSELNVNALELEDSALYLCASRPLGPSSYEQYFGPGTRLTVT.

A single count supports this clone. The chain recombines TRBV19 with TRBJ2-3; the D is unclear. The CDR3 has 17 residues. Germline V lookup: CDR1 LNHDA, CDR2 SQIVND (reference sequence). Trimming left V 3 bases short and J 6 bases short, with 22 bases between. DNA of the CDR3: TGTGCCAGTAGTATCGGTTTTGGGCCACCCCTCACGGATACGCAGTATTTT. As protein: CASSIGFGPPLTDTQYF.

The chain uses TRBV7-8 and TRBJ2-7; TRBD2 agrees at 10 bases. The ends lost 5 bases at V and 3 bases at J; junction bases unmatched: 4. The CDR3 is made up of 14 amino acids. Germline loops: CDR1 SGHVS, CDR2 FQNEAQ. CDR3 bases: TGTGCCAGCAGCGAACTAGCGGGAAGCTACGAGCAGTACTTC. Protein: CASSELAGSYEQYF.

This chain uses TRBV7-6 with TRBJ2-1; 7 nucleotides align to TRBD2. CDR1 is SGHVS, CDR2 FNYEAQ, per germline. The CDR3 totals 14 residues. With 3 bases clipped from V and 5 bases from J, the junction kept 4 bases outside the gene matches. CDR3 protein: CASSFTSDHNEQFF. Here the CDR3 DNA reads TGTGCCAGCAGCTTTACTAGCGACCACAATGAGCAGTTCTTC.

The chain uses TRBV5-1 and TRBJ2-5, with TRBD2 matching over 8 bases. The DNA end lines up better with TRBJ2-7; the J call may be wrong. Germline lookup yields CDR1 SGHRS and CDR2 YFSETQ. The CDR3 runs to 16 residues. The CDR3 nucleotides are TGCGCCAGCAGCAAAGACCTCGGGAGGGCCCTTTCCGAGCAGTACTTC. Translated, it gives CASSKDLGRALSEQYF.

In this sample, this clone turned up a few times. The rearrangement joins TRBV19 to TRBJ2-5; the match to TRBD1 covers 8 bases. CDR3 length equals 14 residues. Trimming at V came to 5 bases and at J to 9 bases, leaving 11 bases not matched to a gene. Germline V lookup: CDR1 LNHDA, CDR2 SQIVND (reference sequence). The CDR3 sequence is CASSGSTGGTAQYF. The CDR3 region has the DNA TGTGCCAGTAGTGGATCCACAGGGGGTACCGCCCAGTACTTC.

The V call is TRBV4-2, the J call TRBJ2-7, with 9 bases identical to TRBD2. J gave up 1 base and V 0 bases, and 10 bases lay outside the gene matches. This CDR3 comprises 18 residues. CDR1 is LGHNA, CDR2 YNFKEQ, per germline. CDR3 DNA sequence: TGTGCCAGCAGCCAAGAATTATCAGCGACTAGCGGATCCTACGAGCAGTACTTC. Encoded protein: CASSQELSATSGSYEQYF.

V gene TRBV4-2 combines with J gene TRBJ2-2, with a possible D match to TRBD1 (5 bases). V was cut by 1 base and J by 5 bases, with 14 bases left in between. Germline V gene sequence: CDR1 LGHNA, CDR2 YNFKEQ. The CDR3 sequence is 16 residues long. CDR3 in DNA: TGTGCCAGCAGCCAAGGTTTCAGGGTAGAGACCGGGGAGCTGTTTTTT. Its protein product is CASSQGFRVETGELFF.

CDR3 DNA sequence: TGTGCCAGCAGCTCTTATGCGGGGGGCCCTGAAGCTTTCTTT. Residues: CASSSYAGGPEAFF. This sequence joins TRBV7-2 and TRBJ1-1; TRBD1 is a possible D gene (6 bases). CDR1 is SGHTA, CDR2 FQGNSA, per germline. The CDR3 consists of 14 residues. V was clipped by 4 bases and J by 6 bases, with 15 bases between them.

The chain combines TRBV2 with TRBJ1-1; TRBD1 is a possible D gene (6 bases). Germline V gene sequence: CDR1 SNHLY, CDR2 FYNNEI. V was shortened by 3 bases and J by 1 base, with 9 bases between the two germline ends. CDR3 size: 14 residues. DNA of the CDR3: TGTGCCAGCAGTGAGGGCAGGGGGAACACTGAAGCTTTCTTT. Residues: CASSEGRGNTEAFF.

This chain joins TRBV14 and TRBJ2-5; TRBD2 matches at 10 bases. Germline V gene sequence: CDR1 SGHDN, CDR2 FVKESK. The V gene end was trimmed by 1 base and the J gene end by 5 bases; junction bases not matched to a gene: 19. The CDR3 loop spans 20 amino acids. CDR3 DNA sequence: TGTGCCAGCAGCCAAGGCCCTCGCGGTTTCCTAGCGGGAGTTGGGGAGACCCAGTACTTC. The encoded protein is CASSQGPRGFLAGVGETQYF.